This TCR beta chain was captured in a study of CD8+ T cells in alopecia areata. RNA was extracted and reverse transcribed into cDNA as the sequencing template. Clones were sequenced by immunoSEQ multiplex PCR, and TCRdb holds only the in-frame ones, with some missing. The profile shows fewer than 250,000 clones, roughly two fifths of them singletons. Treatment of the sample: oral pan-JAK inhibitor, 5-10 mg twice daily. Collection of lesional scalp punch biopsies and peripheral blood was performed in alopecia areata patients. V shed 2 bases and J 5 bases; nucleotides not matched to a gene: 14. Germline V gene sequence: CDR1 SGHAT, CDR2 FQDESV (reference sequence). This CDR3 contains 17 residues.

The chain uses TRBV11-1 and TRBJ2-5; 7 positions match TRBD1. The source of this sequence is a human donor with alopecia areata. The specimen was CD4+ T cells sorted from blood, collected between weeks 30 and 35, from a patient treated with tofacitinib. In DNA form, the CDR3 reads TGTGCCAGCAGCTTAAGGGGACAGCCAACTCGGCGGGAGACCCAGTACTTC. This translates into CASSLRGQPTRRETQYF.